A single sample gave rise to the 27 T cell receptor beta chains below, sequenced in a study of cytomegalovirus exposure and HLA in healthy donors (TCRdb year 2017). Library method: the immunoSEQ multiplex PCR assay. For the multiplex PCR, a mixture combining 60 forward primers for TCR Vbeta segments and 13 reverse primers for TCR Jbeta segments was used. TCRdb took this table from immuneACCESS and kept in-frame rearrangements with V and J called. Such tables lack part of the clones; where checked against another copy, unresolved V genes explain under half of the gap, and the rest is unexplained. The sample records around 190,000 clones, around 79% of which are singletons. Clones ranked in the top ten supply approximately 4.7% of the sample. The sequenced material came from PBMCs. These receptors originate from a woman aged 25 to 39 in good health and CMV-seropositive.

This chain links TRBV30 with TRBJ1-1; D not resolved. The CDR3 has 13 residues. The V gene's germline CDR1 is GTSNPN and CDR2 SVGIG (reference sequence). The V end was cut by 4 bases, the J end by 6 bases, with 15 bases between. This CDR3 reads CAWKEGIRAEAFF. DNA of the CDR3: TGTGCCTGGAAGGAGGGTATTCGGGCTGAAGCTTTCTTT.

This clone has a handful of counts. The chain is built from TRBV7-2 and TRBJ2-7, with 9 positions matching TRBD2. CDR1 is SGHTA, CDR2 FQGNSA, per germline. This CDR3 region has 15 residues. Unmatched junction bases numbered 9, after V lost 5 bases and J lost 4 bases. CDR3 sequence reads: CASSPPGLAGYEQYF. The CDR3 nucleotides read TGTGCCAGCAGCCCCCCCGGGCTAGCGGGGTACGAGCAGTACTTC.

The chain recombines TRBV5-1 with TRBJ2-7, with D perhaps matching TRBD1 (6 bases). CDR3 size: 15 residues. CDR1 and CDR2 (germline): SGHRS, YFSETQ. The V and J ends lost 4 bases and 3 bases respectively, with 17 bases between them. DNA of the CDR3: TGCGCCAGCAGCGTCGACGGACAGAGTCTCTACGAGCAGTACTTC. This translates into CASSVDGQSLYEQYF.

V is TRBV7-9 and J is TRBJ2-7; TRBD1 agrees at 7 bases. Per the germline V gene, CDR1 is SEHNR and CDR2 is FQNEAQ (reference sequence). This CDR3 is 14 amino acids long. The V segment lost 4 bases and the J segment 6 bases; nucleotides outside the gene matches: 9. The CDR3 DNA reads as TGTGCCAGCAGCTCGCGGACAGGCGAGTTCGAGCAGTACTTC. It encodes CASSSRTGEFEQYF.

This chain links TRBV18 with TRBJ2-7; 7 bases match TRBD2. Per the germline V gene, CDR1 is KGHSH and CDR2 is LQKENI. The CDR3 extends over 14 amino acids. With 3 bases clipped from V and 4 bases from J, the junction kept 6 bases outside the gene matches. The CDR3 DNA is TGTGCCAGCTCACCCGGGGAGGGTGGGTACGAGCAGTACTTC. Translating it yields CASSPGEGGYEQYF.

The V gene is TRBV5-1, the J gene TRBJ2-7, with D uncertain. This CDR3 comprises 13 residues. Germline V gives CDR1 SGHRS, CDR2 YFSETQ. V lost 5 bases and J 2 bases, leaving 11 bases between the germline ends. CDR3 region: CASRGRYPYEQYF. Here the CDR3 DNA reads TGCGCCAGCAGAGGCAGGTATCCCTACGAGCAGTACTTC.

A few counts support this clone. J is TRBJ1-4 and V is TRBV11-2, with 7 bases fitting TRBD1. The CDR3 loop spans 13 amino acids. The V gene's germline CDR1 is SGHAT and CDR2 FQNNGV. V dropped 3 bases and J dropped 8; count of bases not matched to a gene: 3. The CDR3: CASSFGQAEKLFF. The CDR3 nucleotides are TGTGCCAGCAGCTTTGGACAGGCCGAAAAACTGTTTTTT.

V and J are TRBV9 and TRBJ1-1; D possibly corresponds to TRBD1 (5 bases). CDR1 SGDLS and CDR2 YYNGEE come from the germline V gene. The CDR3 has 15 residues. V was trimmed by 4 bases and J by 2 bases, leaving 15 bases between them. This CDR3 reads CASSPRQRINTEAFF. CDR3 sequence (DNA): TGTGCCAGCAGCCCGCGACAGAGGATAAACACTGAAGCTTTCTTT.

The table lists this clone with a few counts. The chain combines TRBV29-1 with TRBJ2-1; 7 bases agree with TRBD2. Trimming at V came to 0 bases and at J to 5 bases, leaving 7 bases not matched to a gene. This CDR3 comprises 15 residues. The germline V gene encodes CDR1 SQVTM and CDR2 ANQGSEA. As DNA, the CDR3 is TGCAGCGTTGAAGATAGTGCGGGGGTGGACAATGAGCAGTTCTTC. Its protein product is CSVEDSAGVDNEQFF.

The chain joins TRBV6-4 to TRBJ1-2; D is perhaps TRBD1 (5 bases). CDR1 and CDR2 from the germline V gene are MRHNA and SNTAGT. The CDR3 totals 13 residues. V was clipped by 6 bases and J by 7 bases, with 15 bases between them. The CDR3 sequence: CASRPTGLGGYTF. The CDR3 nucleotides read TGTGCCAGCAGGCCCACAGGTCTCGGTGGCTACACCTTC.

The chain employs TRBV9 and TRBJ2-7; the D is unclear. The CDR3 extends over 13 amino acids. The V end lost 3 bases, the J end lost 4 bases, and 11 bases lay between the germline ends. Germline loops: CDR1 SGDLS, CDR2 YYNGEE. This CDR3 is CASSETPEYEQYF. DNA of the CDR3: TGTGCCAGCAGCGAGACACCGGAATACGAGCAGTACTTC.

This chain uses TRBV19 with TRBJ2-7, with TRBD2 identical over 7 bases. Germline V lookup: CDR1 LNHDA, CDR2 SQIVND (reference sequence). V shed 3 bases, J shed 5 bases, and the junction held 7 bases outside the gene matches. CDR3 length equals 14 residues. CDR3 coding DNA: TGTGCCAGTAGTATCCTGGGGAGGGCCAACGAGCAGTACTTC. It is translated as CASSILGRANEQYF.

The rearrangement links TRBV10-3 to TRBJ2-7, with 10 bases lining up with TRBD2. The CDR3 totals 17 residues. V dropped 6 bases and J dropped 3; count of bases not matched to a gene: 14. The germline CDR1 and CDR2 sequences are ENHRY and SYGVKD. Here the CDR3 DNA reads TGTGCCATCAGCGTGCTCCGCCCAGCGGGAGGGTTCTACGAGCAGTACTTC. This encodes CAISVLRPAGGFYEQYF.

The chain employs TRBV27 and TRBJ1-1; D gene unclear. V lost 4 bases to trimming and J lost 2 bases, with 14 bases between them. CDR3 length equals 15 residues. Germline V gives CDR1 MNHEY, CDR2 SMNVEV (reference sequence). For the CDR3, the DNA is TGTGCCAGCAGTTGGTCGTTGGAGGGTAACACTGAAGCTTTCTTT. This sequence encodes CASSWSLEGNTEAFF.

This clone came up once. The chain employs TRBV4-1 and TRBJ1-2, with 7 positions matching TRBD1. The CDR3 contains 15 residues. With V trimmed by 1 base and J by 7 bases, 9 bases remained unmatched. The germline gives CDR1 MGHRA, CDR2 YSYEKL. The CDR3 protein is CASSQVTGDLAGYTF. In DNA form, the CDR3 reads TGCGCCAGCAGCCAAGTTACAGGGGACCTGGCTGGCTACACCTTC.

CDR3 nucleotides: TGTGCCTGGAAAAGCGGAGCAGCGGGACAGGGGGTCCACTACGAGCAGTACTTC. Translating it yields CAWKSGAAGQGVHYEQYF. The chain joins TRBV30 to TRBJ2-7; TRBD1 matches at 11 bases. Germline trimming cut 4 bases from V and 3 bases from J; bases unmatched to any gene: 17. The CDR3 extends over 18 amino acids. In germline, CDR1 is GTSNPN, CDR2 SVGIG (reference sequence). Full variable domain (rest looked up from reference TRBV30 and TRBJ2-7): SQTIHQWPATLVQPVGSPLSLECTVEGTSNPNLYWYRQAAGRGLQLLFYSVGIGQISSEVPQNLSASRPQDRQFILSSKKLLLSDSGFYLCAWKSGAAGQGVHYEQYFGPGTRLTVT.

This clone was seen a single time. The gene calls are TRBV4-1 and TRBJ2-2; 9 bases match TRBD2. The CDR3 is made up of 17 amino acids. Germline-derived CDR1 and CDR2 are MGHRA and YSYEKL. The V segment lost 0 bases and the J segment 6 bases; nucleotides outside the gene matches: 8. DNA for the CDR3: TGCGCCAGCAGCCAAGATAGACTAGCGGAGATCTCCGGGGAGCTGTTTTTT. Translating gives CASSQDRLAEISGELFF.

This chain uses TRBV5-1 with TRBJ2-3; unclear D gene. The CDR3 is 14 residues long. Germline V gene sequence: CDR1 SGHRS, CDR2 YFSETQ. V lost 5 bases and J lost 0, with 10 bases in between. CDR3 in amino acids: CASSPPGSTDTQYF. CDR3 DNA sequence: TGCGCCAGCAGTCCTCCAGGAAGCACAGATACGCAGTATTTT.

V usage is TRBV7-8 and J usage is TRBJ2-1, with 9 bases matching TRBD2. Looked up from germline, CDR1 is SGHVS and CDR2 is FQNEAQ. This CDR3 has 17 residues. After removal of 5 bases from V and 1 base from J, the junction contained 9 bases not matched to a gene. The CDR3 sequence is CASSPLAGGPSYNEQFF. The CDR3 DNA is TGTGCCAGCAGCCCCCTTGCGGGGGGGCCTTCCTACAATGAGCAGTTCTTC.

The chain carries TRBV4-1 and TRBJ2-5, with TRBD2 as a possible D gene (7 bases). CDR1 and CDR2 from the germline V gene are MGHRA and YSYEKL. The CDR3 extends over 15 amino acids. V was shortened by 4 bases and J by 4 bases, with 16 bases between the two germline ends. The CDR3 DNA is TGCGCCAGCAGCCCCACGTACAGGGAGGGAGAGACCCAGTACTTC. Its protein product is CASSPTYREGETQYF.

CDR3 bases: TGTGCCACCAGCAGAGATAGGGACAGGGTGACTGAAGCTTTCTTT. It encodes CATSRDRDRVTEAFF. The chain links TRBV15 to TRBJ1-1; 9 bases match TRBD1. The CDR3 is made up of 15 amino acids. The germline V gene has CDR1 LNHNV and CDR2 YYDKDF (reference sequence). J gave up 5 bases and V 0 bases, and 4 bases lay outside the gene matches.

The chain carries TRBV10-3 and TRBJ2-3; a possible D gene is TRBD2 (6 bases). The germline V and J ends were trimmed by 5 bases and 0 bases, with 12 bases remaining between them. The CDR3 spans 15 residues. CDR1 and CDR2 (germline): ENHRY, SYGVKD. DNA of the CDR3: TGTGCCATCAGTTTTAGCGGAGCTAGCACAGATACGCAGTATTTT. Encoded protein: CAISFSGASTDTQYF.

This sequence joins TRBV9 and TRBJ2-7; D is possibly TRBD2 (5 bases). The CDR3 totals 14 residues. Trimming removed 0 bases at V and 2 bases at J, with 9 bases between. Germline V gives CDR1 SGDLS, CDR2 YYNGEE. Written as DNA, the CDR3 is TGTGCCAGCAGCGTAGGGGTCGGGACCTACGAGCAGTACTTC. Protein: CASSVGVGTYEQYF.

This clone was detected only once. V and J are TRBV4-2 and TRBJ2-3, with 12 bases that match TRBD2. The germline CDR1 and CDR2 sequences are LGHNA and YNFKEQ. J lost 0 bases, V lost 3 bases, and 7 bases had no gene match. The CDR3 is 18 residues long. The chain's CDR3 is CASSHSASGGGSTDTQYF. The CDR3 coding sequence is TGTGCCAGCAGCCATTCGGCTAGCGGGGGGGGGAGCACAGATACGCAGTATTTT.

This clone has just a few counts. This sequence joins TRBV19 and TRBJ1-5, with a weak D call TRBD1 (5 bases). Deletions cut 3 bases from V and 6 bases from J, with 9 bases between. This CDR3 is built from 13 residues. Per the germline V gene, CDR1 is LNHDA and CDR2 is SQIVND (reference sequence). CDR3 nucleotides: TGTGCCAGTAGTATCCTTCAGGGTCAGCCCCAGCATTTT. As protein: CASSILQGQPQHF.

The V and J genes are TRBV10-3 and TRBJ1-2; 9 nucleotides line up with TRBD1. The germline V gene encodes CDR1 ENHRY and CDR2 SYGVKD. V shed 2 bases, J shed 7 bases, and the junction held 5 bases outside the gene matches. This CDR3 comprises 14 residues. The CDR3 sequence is CAISEGTGGGGYTF. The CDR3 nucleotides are TGTGCCATCAGTGAGGGAACAGGGGGCGGTGGCTACACCTTC.

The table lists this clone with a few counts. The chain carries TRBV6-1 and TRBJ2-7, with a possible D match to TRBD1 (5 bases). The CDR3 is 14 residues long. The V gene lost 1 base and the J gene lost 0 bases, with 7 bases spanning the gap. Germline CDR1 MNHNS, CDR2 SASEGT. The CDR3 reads CASSEGDSSYEQYF. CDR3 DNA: TGTGCCAGCAGTGAAGGCGACAGCTCCTACGAGCAGTACTTC.